The 32 T cell receptor beta chains presented below share a single source sample, sequenced in a study of regulatory dendritic cells for organ transplantation. Data came from immunoSEQ multiplex PCR; TCRdb stores just in-frame clones and leaves some out. The sample has 30,000 to 45,000 clones; 80% to 95% are singletons. The sample was naive CD8+ T cells from blood. Indicated subset: CD45RA+ naive T cells. These receptors came from a human donor in good health.

The chain couples TRBV7-3 to TRBJ1-1; D is perhaps TRBD1 (5 bases). The CDR3 sequence is 13 residues long. The V gene's germline CDR1 is SGHTA and CDR2 FQGTGA. V dropped 6 bases and J dropped 11 bases, with 19 bases sitting between them. In DNA, the CDR3 is TGTGCCAGCAGTCGACAGAACATGAAGGATGCTTTCTTT. Protein sequence: CASSRQNMKDAFF.

The chain recombines TRBV19 with TRBJ1-5, with 12 bases matching TRBD1. Germline CDR1 is LNHDA and CDR2 is SQIVND (reference sequence). The CDR3 loop spans 15 amino acids. V lost 7 bases, J lost 6 bases, and 7 bases stayed unmatched. In DNA form, the CDR3 reads TGTGCCAGTAATACCGGGACAGGGGGCGTTCAGCCCCAGCATTTT. As protein: CASNTGTGGVQPQHF. Full variable domain (rest looked up from reference TRBV19 and TRBJ1-5): DGGITQSPKYLFRKEGQNVTLSCEQNLNHDAMYWYRQDPGQGLRLIYYSQIVNDFQKGDIAEGYSVSREKKESFPLTVTSAQKNPTAFYLCASNTGTGGVQPQHFGDGTRLSIL.

The rearrangement links TRBV19 to TRBJ2-1; a weak D match, TRBD1 (7 bases). The CDR3 is 14 residues long. Germline CDR1 and CDR2: LNHDA and SQIVND (reference sequence). V was shortened by 7 bases and J by 7 bases, with 17 bases between the two germline ends. CDR3 residues: CASTWRGQGNEQFF. Here the CDR3 DNA reads TGTGCCAGTACCTGGAGGGGGCAGGGAAATGAGCAGTTCTTC.

This chain links TRBV2 with TRBJ2-7; 7 bases agree with TRBD1. Germline V gene lookup returns CDR1 SNHLY and CDR2 FYNNEI. The CDR3 spans 11 residues. Trimming at V came to 9 bases and at J to 5 bases, leaving 4 bases not matched to a gene. The CDR3 region is CARLQGHEQYF. In DNA, the CDR3 is TGTGCCAGACTACAGGGGCACGAGCAGTACTTC.

The genes are TRBV6-6 and TRBJ1-3, with TRBD1 as a possible D gene (5 bases). The ends were cut back, 7 bases at V and 3 bases at J, with 19 bases in the middle. Germline loops: CDR1 MNHNY, CDR2 SVGAGI (reference sequence). This CDR3 comprises 16 residues. Here the CDR3 reads CASTKSWQGVGNTIYF. The CDR3 region has the DNA TGTGCCAGCACCAAATCGTGGCAGGGAGTTGGAAACACCATATATTTT.

The J gene is TRBJ1-1, the V gene TRBV5-4, with 8 bases aligning to TRBD1. The V gene end was trimmed by 1 base and the J gene end by 1 base; junction bases not matched to a gene: 3. The CDR3 totals 15 residues. CDR1 and CDR2 from the germline V gene are SGHNT and YYREEE (reference sequence). CDR3 in amino acids: CASSLSDRGNTEAFF. Written as DNA, the CDR3 is TGTGCCAGCAGCTTGTCCGACAGGGGGAACACTGAAGCTTTCTTT.

The chain combines TRBV4-3 with TRBJ1-6, with TRBD1 matching over 7 bases. V shed 4 bases, J shed 7 bases, and the junction held 13 bases outside the gene matches. This CDR3 has 17 residues. From germline, CDR1 is LGHNA and CDR2 YSLEER. The CDR3 sequence is CASSPRGGREGNSPLHF. CDR3 nucleotides: TGCGCCAGCAGCCCCAGGGGGGGGCGGGAAGGGAATTCACCCCTCCACTTT.

The sample holds a few counts of this clone. This chain uses TRBV9 with TRBJ1-1, with D perhaps TRBD1 (5 bases). Germline V gene data show CDR1 as SGDLS and CDR2 as YYNGEE. V dropped 0 bases and J dropped 4 bases, with 13 bases sitting between them. CDR3 length equals 15 residues. This chain's CDR3 is CASSVVMGRATEAFF. As DNA, the CDR3 is TGTGCCAGCAGCGTAGTGATGGGGCGAGCCACTGAAGCTTTCTTT.

The gene calls are TRBV13 and TRBJ2-3, with TRBD2 matching over 8 bases. Per the germline V gene, CDR1 is PRHDT and CDR2 is FYEKMQ (reference sequence). The CDR3 has 16 amino acids. J lost 1 base, V lost 1 base, and 4 bases had no gene match. DNA of the CDR3: TGTGCCAGCAGCTTAGCGGGAGGGCCGGGCACAGATACGCAGTATTTT. Translated: CASSLAGGPGTDTQYF.

V and J are TRBV28 and TRBJ2-5, with 8 bases lining up with TRBD1. There are 15 residues in the CDR3. Germline loops: CDR1 MDHEN, CDR2 SYDVKM. Trimming took 3 bases from V and 2 from J; bases not matched to a gene: 5. The CDR3 nucleotides read TGTGCCAGCAGTTTTACCGGGACAGGACAAGAGACCCAGTACTTC. Its translation is CASSFTGTGQETQYF.

This clone was found once. The chain recombines TRBV5-3 with TRBJ1-5; 8 nucleotides line up with TRBD1. TRBV5-3 is identified as an open reading frame with a role that is uncertain. CDR3 length equals 13 residues. The junction had 1 base not matched to a gene; V was cut back by 4 bases and J by 4 bases. The CDR3 is CARSRDRNQPQHF. The CDR3 DNA is TGTGCCAGAAGCCGGGACAGGAATCAGCCCCAGCATTTT.

The J gene is TRBJ2-2, the V gene TRBV7-9; maybe TRBD2 (6 bases). The CDR3 contains 16 residues. Germline V gives CDR1 SEHNR, CDR2 FQNEAQ (reference sequence). Deletions cut 4 bases from V and 4 bases from J, with 16 bases between. CDR3 DNA: TGTGCCAGCAGCTCCTACGGGAGTGTTAGCACCGGGGAGCTGTTTTTT. It codes for CASSSYGSVSTGELFF.

This clone was seen a few times. This sequence joins TRBV5-4 and TRBJ1-1; weak D call: TRBD1 (5 bases). The CDR3 spans 15 residues. V gave up 0 bases and J gave up 2 bases, with 11 bases separating them. The germline gives CDR1 SGHNT, CDR2 YYREEE (reference sequence). The CDR3 bases are TGTGCCAGCAGCTTGGTACCAGGGCCTAACACTGAAGCTTTCTTT. Its protein product is CASSLVPGPNTEAFF.

This clone is a singleton in its sample. The chain joins TRBV4-1 to TRBJ2-5; TRBD2 matches at 7 bases. The ends lost 4 bases at V and 2 bases at J; junction bases unmatched: 13. Germline V gene sequence: CDR1 MGHRA, CDR2 YSYEKL. The CDR3 is made up of 17 amino acids. CDR3 coding DNA: TGCGCCAGCAGCCTACGACCGATCCTAGCGGAACAAGAGACCCAGTACTTC. This encodes CASSLRPILAEQETQYF.

The J gene is TRBJ1-4, the V gene TRBV4-1, with D uncertain. Germline V lookup: CDR1 MGHRA, CDR2 YSYEKL. The CDR3 loop spans 15 amino acids. Deletions cut 0 bases from V and 5 bases from J, with 10 bases between. CDR3 amino acids: CASSQEESPNEKLFF. The CDR3 nucleotides are TGCGCCAGCAGCCAAGAGGAAAGCCCGAATGAAAAACTGTTTTTT.

The CDR3 loop is CASSYGPGTLGTQYF. In nucleotides, the CDR3 is TGTGCCAGCAGTTACGGGCCAGGTACCCTCGGGACCCAGTACTTC. The chain uses TRBV6-5 and TRBJ2-5, with D uncertain. The CDR3 is made up of 15 amino acids. Trimming removed 2 bases at V and 7 bases at J, with 17 bases between. CDR1 and CDR2 from the germline V gene are MNHEY and SVGAGI.

Only one count was recorded for this clone. The CDR3 DNA is TGTGCCAGCAGTGACCCCGGGACTAGCGGGATTACAGATACGCAGTATTTT. Translation: CASSDPGTSGITDTQYF. The J gene is TRBJ2-3, the V gene TRBV6-1; 13 positions agree with TRBD2. Per germline, CDR1 MNHNS and CDR2 SASEGT. The CDR3 runs to 17 residues. The V gene end was trimmed by 3 bases and the J gene end by 3 bases; junction bases not matched to a gene: 6.

This chain uses TRBV4-1 with TRBJ2-2; 7 bases line up with TRBD1. Germline assignment: CDR1 MGHRA and CDR2 YSYEKL. The V and J ends lost 4 bases and 2 bases, in that order; junction bases with no gene match: 4. The CDR3 totals 15 residues. CDR3 bases: TGCGCCAGCAGCCCCGGGACAGACAACACCGGGGAGCTGTTTTTT. Its protein product is CASSPGTDNTGELFF.

This clone was recorded only once. CDR3 coding DNA: TGTGCCAGCAGCTTCACAGGGGCCTACGAGCAGTACTTC. Residues: CASSFTGAYEQYF. The chain carries TRBV5-6 and TRBJ2-7, with 7 bases matching TRBD1. This CDR3 region has 13 residues. V lost 2 bases to trimming and J lost 2 bases; unmatched junction nucleotides: 1. In germline, CDR1 is SGHDT, CDR2 YYEEEE.

This chain connects TRBV7-8 to TRBJ1-3; D is unresolved. Looked up from germline, CDR1 is SGHVS and CDR2 is FQNEAQ. The V and J ends lost 2 bases and 9 bases respectively, with 5 bases between them. The CDR3 is 11 amino acids. The DNA of the CDR3 is TGTGCCAGCAGCTTACGTGGCACCATATATTTT. This encodes CASSLRGTIYF.

The rearrangement uses TRBV27 and TRBJ2-3; TRBD2 agrees at 16 bases. The CDR3 loop spans 18 amino acids. The junction had 8 bases not matched to a gene; V was cut back by 5 bases and J by 3 bases. Per germline, CDR1 MNHEY and CDR2 SMNVEV (reference sequence). CDR3 protein: CASSIYGTSGRGTDTQYF. CDR3 bases: TGTGCCAGCAGTATCTACGGGACTAGCGGGAGGGGTACAGATACGCAGTATTTT.

The gene calls are TRBV6-5 and TRBJ1-2; unclear D gene. Germline V gives CDR1 MNHEY, CDR2 SVGAGI. This CDR3 has 13 amino acids. Trimming took off 8 bases at V and 2 bases at J, with 12 bases between the two ends. The CDR3 is CASRAEGNYGYTF. In nucleotides, the CDR3 is TGTGCCAGCCGCGCGGAGGGCAACTATGGCTACACCTTC.

The sample holds a few counts of this clone. The chain recombines TRBV6-5 with TRBJ2-7; tentative D call: TRBD1 (5 bases). V was clipped by 0 bases and J by 0 bases, with 9 bases between them. Germline V CDR1 and CDR2: MNHEY, SVGAGI. The CDR3 is 15 residues long. CDR3 sequence: CASSYSPDSSYEQYF. CDR3 in DNA: TGTGCCAGCAGTTACTCGCCCGACAGCTCCTACGAGCAGTACTTC.

V is TRBV5-4 and J is TRBJ2-1, with 11 bases aligning to TRBD2. V lost 3 bases to trimming and J lost 6 bases; unmatched junction nucleotides: 5. The CDR3 has 15 residues. Germline CDR1 SGHNT, CDR2 YYREEE (reference sequence). Here the CDR3 reads CASSSSGRRFNEQFF. Here the CDR3 DNA reads TGTGCCAGCAGCTCTAGCGGGAGGAGATTCAATGAGCAGTTCTTC.

The V and J genes are TRBV4-3 and TRBJ2-7; 7 positions agree with TRBD2. There are 15 residues in the CDR3. Losses at the gene ends were 0 bases for V and 4 bases for J; bases not matched to a gene: 6. Per the germline V gene, CDR1 is LGHNA and CDR2 is YSLEER. The CDR3 protein is CASSQDPASGYEQYF. CDR3 DNA: TGCGCCAGCAGCCAAGATCCGGCTAGCGGATACGAGCAGTACTTC.

This clone was found a few times. The V call is TRBV2, the J call TRBJ1-2, with no clear D. Deletions cut 11 bases from V and 1 base from J, with 11 bases between. The CDR3 is 12 residues long. From germline, CDR1 is SNHLY and CDR2 FYNNEI. The CDR3 nucleotides read TGTGCCGGACCTCAGAGTAACTATGGCTACACCTTC. The encoded protein is CAGPQSNYGYTF.

This clone has only one observation. This chain connects TRBV11-2 to TRBJ2-3, with D maybe TRBD2 (6 bases). Germline loops: CDR1 SGHAT, CDR2 FQNNGV. The CDR3 covers 15 residues. V lost 5 bases and J 1 base, leaving 13 bases between the germline ends. In nucleotides, the CDR3 is TGTGCCAGCAGCATATCTAGCGAACGCACAGATACGCAGTATTTT. Amino acids: CASSISSERTDTQYF. The complete variable domain, with remaining parts taken from reference TRBV11-2 and TRBJ2-3, reads EAGVAQSPRYKIIEKRQSVAFWCNPISGHATLYWYQQILGQGPKLLIQFQNNGVVDDSQLPKDRFSAERLKGVDSTLKIQPAKLEDSAVYLCASSISSERTDTQYFGPGTRLTVL.

V is TRBV7-8 and J is TRBJ2-7, with 7 bases matching TRBD2. The CDR3 is 14 residues long. Germline trimming cut 4 bases from V and 3 bases from J; bases unmatched to any gene: 6. In germline, CDR1 is SGHVS, CDR2 FQNEAQ. The CDR3: CASSSSGGSYEQYF. DNA for the CDR3: TGTGCCAGCAGCTCCTCTGGCGGGAGCTACGAGCAGTACTTC.

The rearrangement joins TRBV7-6 to TRBJ1-1; tentatively, D is TRBD1 (6 bases). Deletions cut 1 base from V and 11 bases from J, with 17 bases between. Looked up from germline, CDR1 is SGHVS and CDR2 is FNYEAQ. This CDR3 is built from 14 residues. The CDR3 reads CASSLGEGVVEAFF. The CDR3 DNA reads TGTGCCAGCAGCTTAGGGGAGGGGGTGGTTGAGGCTTTCTTT. The complete variable domain, with remaining parts taken from reference TRBV7-6 and TRBJ1-1, reads GAGVSQSPRYKVTKRGQDVALRCDPISGHVSLYWYRQALGQGPEFLTYFNYEAQQDKSGLPNDRFSAERPEGSISTLTIQRTEQRDSAMYRCASSLGEGVVEAFFGQGTRLTVV.

This sequence joins TRBV13 and TRBJ2-1, with a possible D match to TRBD2 (5 bases). The CDR3 totals 11 residues. Looked up from germline, CDR1 is PRHDT and CDR2 is FYEKMQ (reference sequence). The germline V and J ends were trimmed by 8 bases and 6 bases, with 8 bases remaining between them. This CDR3 reads CASRTGNEQFF. The DNA of the CDR3 is TGTGCCAGCCGGACTGGCAATGAGCAGTTCTTC.

The chain is built from TRBV27 and TRBJ1-1; TRBD1 might be the D (6 bases). The CDR3 totals 14 residues. Germline CDR1 reads MNHEY; CDR2 reads SMNVEV (reference sequence). Trimming left V 8 bases short and J 2 bases short, with 15 bases between. The CDR3 region has the DNA TGTGCCAGCCAAAAGCGACAGGCTAACACTGAAGCTTTCTTT. Amino acid sequence: CASQKRQANTEAFF.

The chain carries TRBV13 and TRBJ2-7; 16 nucleotides align to TRBD2. Germline CDR1 is PRHDT and CDR2 is FYEKMQ (reference sequence). With 5 bases clipped from V and 5 bases from J, the junction kept 9 bases outside the gene matches. The length of the CDR3 is 17 residues. The CDR3 sequence: CASSDTGTSGGVNEQYF. DNA of the CDR3: TGTGCCAGCAGCGACACCGGGACTAGCGGGGGGGTCAACGAGCAGTACTTC.